This T cell receptor beta chain stems from a study of cytomegalovirus exposure and HLA in healthy donors. Study outcomes and limitations: TCR beta V- and J-gene trimming, according to a later analysis, was linked to a missense DCLRE1C variant. Some TCR beta chains (more than 150 of them) were listed as cytomegalovirus-associated.

A remark on this clone: What it binds is unknown.

PCR employed 60 Vbeta and 13 Jbeta primers. Data came from immunoSEQ multiplex PCR; TCRdb stores just in-frame clones and leaves some out. Of about 140,000 clones in the sample, roughly three quarters are singletons; the top ten hold about 5.3%. Germline-derived CDR1 and CDR2 are GTSNPN and SVGIG (reference sequence). The CDR3 totals 13 residues. Losses at the gene ends were 5 bases for V and 5 bases for J; bases not matched to a gene: 8. Sequenced input: PBMCs. This clonotype originated in a woman aged 50 to 60 in good health and CMV-seronegative. This chain links TRBV30 with TRBJ2-5; TRBD2 matches at 7 bases. The CDR3 DNA reads TGTGCCTGGGGGGTGGGGGGGACGGAGACCCAGTACTTC. Translating it yields CAWGVGGTETQYF. The variable domain in full, with the rest retrieved from reference TRBV30 and TRBJ2-5, is SQTIHQWPATLVQPVGSPLSLECTVEGTSNPNLYWYRQAAGRGLQLLFYSVGIGQISSEVPQNLSASRPQDRQFILSSKKLLLSDSGFYLCAWGVGGTETQYFGPGTRLLVL.